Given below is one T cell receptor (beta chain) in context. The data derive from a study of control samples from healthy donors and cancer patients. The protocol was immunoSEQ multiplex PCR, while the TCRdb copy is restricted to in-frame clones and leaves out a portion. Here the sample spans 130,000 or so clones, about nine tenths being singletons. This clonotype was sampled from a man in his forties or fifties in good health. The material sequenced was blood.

CDR3 nucleotides: TGTGCCAGCAGCCCCGGGACGGAAGGAAACACCATATATTTT. This codes for CASSPGTEGNTIYF. The V call is TRBV13, the J call TRBJ1-3, with D possibly TRBD1 on 5 matching bases. This CDR3 region has 14 residues. V lost 5 bases and J lost 4, with 12 bases in between. From germline, CDR1 is PRHDT and CDR2 FYEKMQ (reference sequence).